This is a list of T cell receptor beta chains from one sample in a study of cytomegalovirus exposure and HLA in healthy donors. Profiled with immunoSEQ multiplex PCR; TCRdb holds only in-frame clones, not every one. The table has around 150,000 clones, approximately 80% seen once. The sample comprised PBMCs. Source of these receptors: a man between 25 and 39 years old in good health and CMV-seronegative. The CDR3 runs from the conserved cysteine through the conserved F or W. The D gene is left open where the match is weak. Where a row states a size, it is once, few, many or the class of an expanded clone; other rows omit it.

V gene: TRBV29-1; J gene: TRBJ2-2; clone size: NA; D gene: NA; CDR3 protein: CSVEDRTNTGELFF; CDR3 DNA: TGCAGCGTTGAAGACCGCACTAACACCGGGGAGCTGTTTTTT
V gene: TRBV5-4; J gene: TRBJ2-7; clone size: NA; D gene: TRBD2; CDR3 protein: CASSPGGAGREGQQYF; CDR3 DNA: TGTGCCAGCAGCCCGGGGGGAGCGGGACGGGAGGGACAGCAGTACTTC
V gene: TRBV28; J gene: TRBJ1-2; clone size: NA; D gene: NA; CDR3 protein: CASQQFNYGYTF; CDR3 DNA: TGTGCCTCCCAACAATTTAACTATGGCTACACCTTC
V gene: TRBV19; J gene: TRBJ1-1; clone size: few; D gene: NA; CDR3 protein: CASRIQGDTEAFF; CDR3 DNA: TGTGCCAGTAGGATACAAGGGGACACTGAAGCTTTCTTT
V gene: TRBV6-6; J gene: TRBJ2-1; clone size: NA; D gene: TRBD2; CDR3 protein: CASTGLAEYNEQFF; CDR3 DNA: TGTGCCAGCACTGGACTAGCGGAGTACAATGAGCAGTTCTTC
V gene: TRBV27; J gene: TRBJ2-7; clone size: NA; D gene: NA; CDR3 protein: CASSLIATPYEQYF; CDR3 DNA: TGTGCCAGCAGTTTAATTGCTACCCCCTACGAGCAGTACTTC
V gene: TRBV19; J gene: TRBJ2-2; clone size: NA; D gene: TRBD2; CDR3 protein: CASSTSSGRMAGELFF; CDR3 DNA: TGTGCCAGTAGTACGTCTAGCGGGAGAATGGCCGGGGAGCTGTTTTTT
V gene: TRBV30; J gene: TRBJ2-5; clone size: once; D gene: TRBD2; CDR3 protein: CAWSLWGLAEETQYF; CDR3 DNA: TGTGCCTGGAGTTTATGGGGACTAGCGGAAGAGACCCAGTACTTC
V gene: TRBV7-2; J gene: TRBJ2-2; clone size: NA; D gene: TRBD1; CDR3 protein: CASSFTGGHTGELFF; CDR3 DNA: TGTGCCAGCAGCTTCACAGGGGGCCACACCGGGGAGCTGTTTTTT
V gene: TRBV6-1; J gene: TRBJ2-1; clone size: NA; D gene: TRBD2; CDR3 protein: CASSEWASGSLDEQFF; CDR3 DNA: TGTGCCAGCAGTGAATGGGCTAGCGGGAGTCTCGATGAGCAGTTCTTC
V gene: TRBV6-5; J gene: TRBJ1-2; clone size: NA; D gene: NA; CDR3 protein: CASRQPGSGAYGYTF; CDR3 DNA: TGTGCCAGCAGGCAACCGGGTAGCGGGGCCTATGGCTACACCTTC
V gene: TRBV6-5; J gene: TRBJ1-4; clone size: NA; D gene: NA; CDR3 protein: CASSPRSATNEKLFF; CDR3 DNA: TGTGCCAGCAGCCCCCGGTCCGCAACTAATGAAAAACTGTTTTTT
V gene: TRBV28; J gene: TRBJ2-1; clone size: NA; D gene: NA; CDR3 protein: CASSPGYNEQFF; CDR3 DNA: TGTGCCAGCAGCCCCGGCTACAATGAGCAGTTCTTC
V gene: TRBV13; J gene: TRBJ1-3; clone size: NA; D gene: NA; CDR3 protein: CASSLGSRGGNTIYF; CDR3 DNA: TGTGCCAGCAGCTTAGGAAGCAGAGGGGGAAACACCATATATTTT
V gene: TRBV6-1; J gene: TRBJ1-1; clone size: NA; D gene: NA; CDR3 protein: CASSDLGGDTEAFF; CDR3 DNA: TGTGCCAGCAGTGATTTGGGGGGAGACACTGAAGCTTTCTTT
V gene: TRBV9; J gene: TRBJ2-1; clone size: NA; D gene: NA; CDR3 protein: CASSVEEGRSPFF; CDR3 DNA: TGTGCCAGCAGCGTAGAGGAGGGACGCTCCCCGTTCTTC
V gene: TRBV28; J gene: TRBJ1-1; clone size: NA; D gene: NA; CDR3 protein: CASGERQNTEAFF; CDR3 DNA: TGTGCCAGCGGCGAGAGACAGAACACTGAAGCTTTCTTT
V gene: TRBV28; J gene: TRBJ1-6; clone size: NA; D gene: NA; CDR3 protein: CASSLEGRGLGSPLHF; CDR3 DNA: TGTGCCAGCAGTTTAGAGGGCAGGGGATTGGGTTCACCCCTCCACTTT
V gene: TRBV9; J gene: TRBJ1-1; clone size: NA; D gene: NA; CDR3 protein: CASSVVPGEGAFF; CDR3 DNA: TGTGCCAGCAGCGTAGTCCCGGGGGAGGGAGCTTTCTTT
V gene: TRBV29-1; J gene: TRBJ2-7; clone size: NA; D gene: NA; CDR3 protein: CSVARTLNYEQYF; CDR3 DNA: TGCAGCGTCGCCCGGACTCTTAACTACGAGCAGTACTTC
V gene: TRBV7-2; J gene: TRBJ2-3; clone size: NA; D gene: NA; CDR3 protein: CASSLSLDTQYF; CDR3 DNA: TGTGCCAGCAGCTTAAGCTTAGATACGCAGTATTTT
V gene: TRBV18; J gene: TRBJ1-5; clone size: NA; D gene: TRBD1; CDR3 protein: CASSPFHRGNNQPQHF; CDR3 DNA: TGTGCCAGCTCACCATTCCACAGGGGTAACAATCAGCCCCAGCATTTT
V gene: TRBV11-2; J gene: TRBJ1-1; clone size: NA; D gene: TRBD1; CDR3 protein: CASSLGTGPEAFF; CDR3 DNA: TGTGCCAGCAGCCTAGGGACAGGCCCTGAAGCTTTCTTT
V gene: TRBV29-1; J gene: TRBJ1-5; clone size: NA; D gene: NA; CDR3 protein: CSVGQPNQPQHF; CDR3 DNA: TGCAGCGTTGGACAGCCCAATCAGCCCCAGCATTTT
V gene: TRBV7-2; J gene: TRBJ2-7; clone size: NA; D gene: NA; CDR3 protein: CASSLWLASSYEQYF; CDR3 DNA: TGTGCCAGCAGCTTGTGGCTAGCGAGCTCCTACGAGCAGTACTTC
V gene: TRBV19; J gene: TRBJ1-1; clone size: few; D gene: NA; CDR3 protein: CATARGMNTEAFF; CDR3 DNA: TGTGCCACGGCCCGCGGAATGAACACTGAAGCTTTCTTT
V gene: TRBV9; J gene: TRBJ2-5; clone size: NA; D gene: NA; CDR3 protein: CASSVGNRALQETQYF; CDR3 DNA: TGTGCCAGCAGCGTAGGGAACAGAGCCCTCCAAGAGACCCAGTACTTC
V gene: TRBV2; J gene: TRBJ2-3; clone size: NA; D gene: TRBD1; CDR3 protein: CASRDGTGATDTQYF; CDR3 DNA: TGTGCCAGCAGGGATGGGACAGGCGCCACAGATACGCAGTATTTT
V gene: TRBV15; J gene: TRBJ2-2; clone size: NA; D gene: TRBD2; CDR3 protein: CATSRDLLAVNTGELFF; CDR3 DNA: TGTGCCACCAGCAGAGATTTACTAGCGGTGAACACCGGGGAGCTGTTTTTT
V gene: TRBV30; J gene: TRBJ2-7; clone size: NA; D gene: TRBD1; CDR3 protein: CACGTGDYHSYEQYF; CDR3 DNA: TGTGCCTGCGGGACAGGGGACTACCACTCCTACGAGCAGTACTTC
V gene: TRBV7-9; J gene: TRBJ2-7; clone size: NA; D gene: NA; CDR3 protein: CASSYQYEQYF; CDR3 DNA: TGTGCCAGCAGCTACCAGTACGAGCAGTACTTC
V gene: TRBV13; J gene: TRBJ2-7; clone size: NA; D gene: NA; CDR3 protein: CASSLERGRYEQYF; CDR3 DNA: TGTGCCAGCAGCTTAGAAAGGGGCCGATACGAGCAGTACTTC
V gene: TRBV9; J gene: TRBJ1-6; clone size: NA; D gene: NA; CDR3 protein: CASSSETGRSPLHF; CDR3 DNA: TGTGCCAGCAGCTCCGAAACAGGCCGATCACCCCTCCACTTT
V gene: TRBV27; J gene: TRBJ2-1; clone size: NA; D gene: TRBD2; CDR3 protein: CASSLSWSGRNEQFF; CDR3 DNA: TGTGCCAGCAGTTTATCGTGGAGCGGGAGGAATGAGCAGTTCTTC
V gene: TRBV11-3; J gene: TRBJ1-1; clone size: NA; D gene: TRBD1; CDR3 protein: CASSLDYRGGTEAFF; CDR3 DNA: TGTGCCAGCAGCTTAGACTACAGGGGTGGGACTGAAGCTTTCTTT
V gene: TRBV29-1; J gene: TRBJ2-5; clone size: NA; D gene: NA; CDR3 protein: CSVEVWTSETQYF; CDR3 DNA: TGCAGCGTGGAAGTTTGGACATCTGAGACCCAGTACTTC
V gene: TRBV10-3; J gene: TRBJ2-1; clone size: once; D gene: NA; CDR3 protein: CAISGAVRNNEQFF; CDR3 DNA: TGTGCCATCAGTGGTGCGGTGAGGAACAATGAGCAGTTCTTC
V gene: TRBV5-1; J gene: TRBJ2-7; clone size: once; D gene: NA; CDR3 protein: CASSSTSSYEQYF; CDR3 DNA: TGCGCCAGCAGCTCCACTAGCAGCTACGAGCAGTACTTC
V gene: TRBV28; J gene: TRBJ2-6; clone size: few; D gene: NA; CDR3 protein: CASSPRGGWRNVLTF; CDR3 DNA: TGTGCCAGCAGTCCCCGTGGAGGGTGGAGGAACGTCCTGACTTTC
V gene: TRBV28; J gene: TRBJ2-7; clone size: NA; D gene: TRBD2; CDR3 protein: CASSLLAGVSYEQYF; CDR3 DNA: TGTGCCAGCAGTTTACTAGCGGGAGTGTCCTACGAGCAGTACTTC
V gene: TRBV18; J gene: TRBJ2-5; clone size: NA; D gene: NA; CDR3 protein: CASSPPAGGQETQYF; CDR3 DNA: TGTGCCAGCTCACCCCCGGCGGGCGGACAAGAGACCCAGTACTTC
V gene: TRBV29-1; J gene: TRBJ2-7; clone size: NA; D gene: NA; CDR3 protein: CSVALSSATYEQYF; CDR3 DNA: TGCAGCGTTGCCTTGAGTAGCGCAACCTACGAGCAGTACTTC
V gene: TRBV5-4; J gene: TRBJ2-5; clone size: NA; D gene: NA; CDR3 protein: CASSFGGFGETQYF; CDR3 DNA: TGTGCCAGCAGCTTCGGGGGATTCGGGGAGACCCAGTACTTC
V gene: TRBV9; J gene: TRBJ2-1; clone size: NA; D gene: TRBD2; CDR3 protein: CASSVELADYNEQFF; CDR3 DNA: TGTGCCAGCAGCGTAGAACTAGCGGACTACAATGAGCAGTTCTTC
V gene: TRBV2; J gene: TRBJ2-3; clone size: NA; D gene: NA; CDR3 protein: CASKRAVSTDTQYF; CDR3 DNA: TGTGCCAGCAAGCGGGCGGTTTCCACAGATACGCAGTATTTT
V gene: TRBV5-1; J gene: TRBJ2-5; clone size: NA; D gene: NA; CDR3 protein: CASSIQTAPQETQYF; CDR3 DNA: TGCGCCAGCAGCATACAAACAGCACCGCAAGAGACCCAGTACTTC
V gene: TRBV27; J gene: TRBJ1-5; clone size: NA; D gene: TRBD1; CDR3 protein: CASSLTGQRQPQHF; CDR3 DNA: TGTGCCAGCAGTTTGACAGGGCAACGTCAGCCCCAGCATTTT
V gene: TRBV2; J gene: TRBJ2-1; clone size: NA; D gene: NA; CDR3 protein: CASKGQGGYNEQFF; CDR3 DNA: TGTGCCAGCAAGGGGCAGGGGGGATACAATGAGCAGTTCTTC
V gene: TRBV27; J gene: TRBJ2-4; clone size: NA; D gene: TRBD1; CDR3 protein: CASSPGTGLYKNIQYF; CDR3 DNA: TGTGCCAGCAGTCCCGGGACAGGCCTTTACAAAAACATTCAGTACTTC
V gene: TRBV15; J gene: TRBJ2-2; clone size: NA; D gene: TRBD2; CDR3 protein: CATSRAPSGSGPKPGELFF; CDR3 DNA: TGTGCCACCAGCAGAGCTCCCAGCGGGAGTGGTCCCAAACCCGGGGAGCTGTTTTTT
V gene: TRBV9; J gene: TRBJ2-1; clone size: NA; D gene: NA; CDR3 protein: CASSVLNEQFF; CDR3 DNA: TGTGCCAGCAGCGTACTCAATGAGCAGTTCTTC
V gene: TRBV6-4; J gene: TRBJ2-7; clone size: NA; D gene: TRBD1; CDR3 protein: CASRLILPGTGYFAYEQYF; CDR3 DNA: TGTGCCAGCCGTCTGATTTTACCCGGGACAGGGTACTTTGCCTACGAGCAGTACTTC
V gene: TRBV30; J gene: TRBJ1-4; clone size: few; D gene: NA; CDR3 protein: CAWSTGIEKLFF; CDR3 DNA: TGTGCCTGGAGTACAGGGATTGAAAAACTGTTTTTT
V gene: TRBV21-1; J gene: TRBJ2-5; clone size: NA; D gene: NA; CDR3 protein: CASSKVSTKETQYF; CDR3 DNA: TGTGCCAGCAGCAAAGTCTCCACTAAAGAGACCCAGTACTTC
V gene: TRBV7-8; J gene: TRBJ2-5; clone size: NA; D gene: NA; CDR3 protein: CASSFAAGEQETQYF; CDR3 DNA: TGTGCCAGCAGCTTCGCCGCAGGGGAACAAGAGACCCAGTACTTC